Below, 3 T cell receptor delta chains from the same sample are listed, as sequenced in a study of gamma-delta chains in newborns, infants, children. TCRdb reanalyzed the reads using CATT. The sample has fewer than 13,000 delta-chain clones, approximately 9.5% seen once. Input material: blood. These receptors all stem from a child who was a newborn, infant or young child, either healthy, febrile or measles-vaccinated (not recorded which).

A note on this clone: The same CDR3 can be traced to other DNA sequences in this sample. The CDR3 spells CALGELLGDWYTDKLIF. CDR3 bases: TGTGCTCTTGGGGAACTACTGGGGGACTGGTACACCGATAAACTCATCTTT. The genes are TRDV1 and TRDJ1; 9 bases fit TRDD3. CDR3 length: 17 amino acids. V shed 0 bases and J 0 bases; nucleotides not matched to a gene: 5. Germline assignment: CDR1 TSWWSYY and CDR2 QGS.

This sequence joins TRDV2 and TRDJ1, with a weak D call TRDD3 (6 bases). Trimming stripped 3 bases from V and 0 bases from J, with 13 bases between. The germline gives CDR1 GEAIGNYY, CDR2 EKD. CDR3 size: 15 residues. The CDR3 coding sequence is TGTGCCTGTGACCGACTGGGCGCTAACACCGATAAACTCATCTTT. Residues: CACDRLGANTDKLIF.

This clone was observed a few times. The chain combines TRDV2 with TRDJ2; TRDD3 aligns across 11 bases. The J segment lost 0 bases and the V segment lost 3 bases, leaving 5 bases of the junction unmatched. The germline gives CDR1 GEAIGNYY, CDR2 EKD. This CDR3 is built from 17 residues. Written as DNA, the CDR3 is TGTGCCTGTGACGAGCTACTGGGGGATACTTTGACAGCACAACTCTTCTTT. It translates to CACDELLGDTLTAQLFF.